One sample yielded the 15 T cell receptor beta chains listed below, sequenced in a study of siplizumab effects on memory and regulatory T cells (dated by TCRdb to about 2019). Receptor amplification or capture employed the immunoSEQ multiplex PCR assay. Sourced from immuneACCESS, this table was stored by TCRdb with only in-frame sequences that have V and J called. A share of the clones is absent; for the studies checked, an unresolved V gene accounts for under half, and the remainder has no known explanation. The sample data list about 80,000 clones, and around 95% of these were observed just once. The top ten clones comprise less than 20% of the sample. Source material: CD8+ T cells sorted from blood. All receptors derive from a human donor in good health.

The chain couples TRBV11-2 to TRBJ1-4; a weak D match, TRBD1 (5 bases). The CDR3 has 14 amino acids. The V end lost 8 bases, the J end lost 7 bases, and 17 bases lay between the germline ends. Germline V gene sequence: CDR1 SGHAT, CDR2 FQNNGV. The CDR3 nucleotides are TGTGCCAGCCGTCGGATGGCAGGGAGTGAAAAACTGTTTTTT. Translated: CASRRMAGSEKLFF.

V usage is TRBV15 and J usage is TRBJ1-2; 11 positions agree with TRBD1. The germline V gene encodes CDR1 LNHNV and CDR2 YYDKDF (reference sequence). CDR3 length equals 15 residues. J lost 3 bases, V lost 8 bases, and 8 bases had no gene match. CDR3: CATEKRGQGDYGYTF. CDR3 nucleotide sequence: TGTGCCACCGAAAAACGGGGACAGGGGGACTATGGCTACACCTTC.

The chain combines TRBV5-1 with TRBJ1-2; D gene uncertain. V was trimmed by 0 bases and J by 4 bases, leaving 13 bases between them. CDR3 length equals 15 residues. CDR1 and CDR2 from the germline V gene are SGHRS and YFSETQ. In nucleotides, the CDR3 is TGCGCCAGCAGCTTGGTCCCCGACGGAGTCTATGGCTACACCTTC. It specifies CASSLVPDGVYGYTF.

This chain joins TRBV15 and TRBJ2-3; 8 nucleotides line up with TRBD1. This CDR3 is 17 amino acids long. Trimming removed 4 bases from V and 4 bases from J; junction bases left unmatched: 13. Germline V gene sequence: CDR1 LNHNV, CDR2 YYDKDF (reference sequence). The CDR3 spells CATSTGILTGVADTQYF. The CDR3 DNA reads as TGTGCCACCAGCACCGGAATCCTGACAGGGGTGGCAGATACGCAGTATTTT.

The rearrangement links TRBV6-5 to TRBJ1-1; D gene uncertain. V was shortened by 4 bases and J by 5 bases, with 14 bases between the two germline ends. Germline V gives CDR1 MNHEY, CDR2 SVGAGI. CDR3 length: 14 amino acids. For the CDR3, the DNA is TGTGCCAGCAGTTGGACGCCGTTCGGGACTGAAGCTTTCTTT. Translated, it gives CASSWTPFGTEAFF.

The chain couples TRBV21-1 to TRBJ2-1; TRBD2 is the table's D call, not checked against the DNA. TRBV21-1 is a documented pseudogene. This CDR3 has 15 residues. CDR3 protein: CASSRAGRSYNEQFF. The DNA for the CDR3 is TGTGCCAGCAGCAGGGCGGGCCGCTCCTACAATGAGCAGTTCTTC.

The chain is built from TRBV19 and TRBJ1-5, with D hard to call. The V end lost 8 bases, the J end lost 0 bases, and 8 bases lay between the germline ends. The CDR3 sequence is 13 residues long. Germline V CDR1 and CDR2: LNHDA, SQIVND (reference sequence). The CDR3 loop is CASHHFSNQPQHF. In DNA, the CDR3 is TGTGCCAGTCACCACTTTAGCAATCAGCCCCAGCATTTT.

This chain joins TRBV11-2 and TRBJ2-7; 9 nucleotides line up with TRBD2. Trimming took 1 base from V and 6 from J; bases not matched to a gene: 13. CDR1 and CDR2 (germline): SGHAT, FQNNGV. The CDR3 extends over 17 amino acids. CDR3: CASSLVSAGGPKFEQYF. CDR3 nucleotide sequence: TGTGCCAGCAGCTTAGTGTCGGCGGGAGGGCCGAAGTTCGAGCAGTACTTC.

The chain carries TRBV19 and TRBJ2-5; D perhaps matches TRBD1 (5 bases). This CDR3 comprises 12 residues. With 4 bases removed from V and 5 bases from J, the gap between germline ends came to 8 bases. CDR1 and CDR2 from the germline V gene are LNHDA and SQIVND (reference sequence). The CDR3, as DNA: TGTGCCAGTAGTAAGGGGTGGGAGACCCAGTACTTC. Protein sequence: CASSKGWETQYF.

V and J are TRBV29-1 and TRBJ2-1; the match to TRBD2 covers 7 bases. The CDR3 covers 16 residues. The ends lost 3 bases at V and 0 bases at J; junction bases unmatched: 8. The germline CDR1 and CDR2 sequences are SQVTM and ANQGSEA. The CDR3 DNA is TGCAGCGTTGAGATTAGCGGGCGAAGCTCCTACAATGAGCAGTTCTTC. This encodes CSVEISGRSSYNEQFF.

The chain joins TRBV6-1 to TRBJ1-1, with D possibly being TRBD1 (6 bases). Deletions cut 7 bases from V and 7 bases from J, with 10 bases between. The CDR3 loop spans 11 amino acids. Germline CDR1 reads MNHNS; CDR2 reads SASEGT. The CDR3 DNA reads TGTGCCAGCACACAGACAGGTGAAGCTTTCTTT. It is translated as CASTQTGEAFF.

CDR3 DNA: TGTGCCAGCAGTTTACTGGGTCCGCAGCCCCAGCATTTT. This translates into CASSLLGPQPQHF. The V call is TRBV27, the J call TRBJ1-5; no clear D gene. The ends were cut back, 2 bases at V and 7 bases at J, with 9 bases in the middle. The CDR3 runs 13 residues. Germline CDR1 is MNHEY and CDR2 is SMNVEV (reference sequence).

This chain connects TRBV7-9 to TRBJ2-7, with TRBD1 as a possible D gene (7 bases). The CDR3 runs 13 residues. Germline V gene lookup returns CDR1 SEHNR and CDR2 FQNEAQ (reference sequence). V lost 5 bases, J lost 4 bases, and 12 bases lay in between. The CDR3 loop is CASSRPGGYEQYF. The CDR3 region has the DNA TGTGCCAGCAGCCGCCCAGGGGGGTACGAGCAGTACTTC.

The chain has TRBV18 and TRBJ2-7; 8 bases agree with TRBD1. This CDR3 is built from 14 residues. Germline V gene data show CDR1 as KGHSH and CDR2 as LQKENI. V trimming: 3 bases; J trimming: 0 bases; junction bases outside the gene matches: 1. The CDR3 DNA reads TGTGCCAGCTCACCGGACAGGGCCTCCTACGAGCAGTACTTC. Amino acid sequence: CASSPDRASYEQYF.

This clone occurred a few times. CDR3 loop: CASSIDSGTEAFF. CDR3 coding DNA: TGTGCCAGTAGTATCGACAGTGGCACTGAAGCTTTCTTT. V usage is TRBV19 and J usage is TRBJ1-1; D is possibly TRBD1 (5 bases). The CDR3 is 13 amino acids. The germline gives CDR1 LNHDA, CDR2 SQIVND (reference sequence). With 3 bases removed from V and 4 bases from J, the gap between germline ends came to 9 bases.